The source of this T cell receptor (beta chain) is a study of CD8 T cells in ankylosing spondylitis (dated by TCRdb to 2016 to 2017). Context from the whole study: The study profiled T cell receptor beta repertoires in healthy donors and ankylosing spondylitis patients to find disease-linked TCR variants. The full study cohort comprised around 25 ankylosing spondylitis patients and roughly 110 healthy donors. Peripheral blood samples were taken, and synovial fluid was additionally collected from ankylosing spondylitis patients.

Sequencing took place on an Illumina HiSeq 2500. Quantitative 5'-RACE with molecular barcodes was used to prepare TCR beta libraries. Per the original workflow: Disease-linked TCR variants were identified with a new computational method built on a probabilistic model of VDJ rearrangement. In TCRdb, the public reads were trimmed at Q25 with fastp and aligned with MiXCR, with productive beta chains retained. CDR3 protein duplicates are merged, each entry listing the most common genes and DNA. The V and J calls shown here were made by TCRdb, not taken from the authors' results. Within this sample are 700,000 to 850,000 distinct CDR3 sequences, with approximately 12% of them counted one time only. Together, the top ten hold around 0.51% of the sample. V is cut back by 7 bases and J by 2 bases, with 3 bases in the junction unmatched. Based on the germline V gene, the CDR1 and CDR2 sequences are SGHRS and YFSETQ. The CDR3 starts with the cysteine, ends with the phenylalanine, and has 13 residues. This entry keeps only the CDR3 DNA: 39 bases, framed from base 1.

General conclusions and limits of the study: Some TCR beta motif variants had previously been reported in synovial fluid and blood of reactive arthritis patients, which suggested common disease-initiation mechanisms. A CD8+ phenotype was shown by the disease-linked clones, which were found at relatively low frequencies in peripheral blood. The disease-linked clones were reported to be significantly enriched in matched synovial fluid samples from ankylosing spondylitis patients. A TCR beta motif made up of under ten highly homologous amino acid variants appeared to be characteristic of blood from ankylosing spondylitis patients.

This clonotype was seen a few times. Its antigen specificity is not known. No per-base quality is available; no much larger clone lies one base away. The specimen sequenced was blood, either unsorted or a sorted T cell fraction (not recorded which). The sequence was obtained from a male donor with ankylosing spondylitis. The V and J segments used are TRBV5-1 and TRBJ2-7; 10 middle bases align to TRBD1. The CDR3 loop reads CASAGTGAYEQYF. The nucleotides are TGCGCCAGCGCCGGGACAGGGGCCTACGAGCAGTACTTC.